This T cell receptor beta chain was sequenced for a study of blood T cell repertoires in COVID-19 (dated by TCRdb to 2018 to 2021). Study-wide context: The collaborator samples originated in the United States, Italy and Spain and spanned the acute and convalescent phases of COVID-19. The dataset comprised deeply sampled blood TCRbeta repertoires from subjects exposed to, actively infected with, or recovered from COVID-19. Sample metadata almost always included a de-identified subject ID, COVID-19 status, age in years and sex. The samples were drawn from two sources: the first 160 participants of the ongoing ImmuneRACE study, and 1,254 subjects contributed by 6 global collaborators. The repertoires were released in a freely available public database meant as a resource for research on the immune response to SARS-CoV-2. HLA class I and class II types, where available, came from metadata supplied by the sample provider rather than from assay-based typing. The prospective study material was composed of cDNA or gDNA derived from T cells, B-cell-depleted T cells, or PBMCs. The full study reports these points: The amount of clinical and demographic metadata varied by source and participant and was provided uncurated.

Details on this clone: Its antigen is still unknown. The input lacks base qualities; no much larger clone sits a single base away.

The immunoSEQ Assay, a bias-controlled multiplex PCR, was used to amplify TCRbeta CDR3 regions from genomic DNA. The published analysis was carried out like this. Nucleated cell counts per sample were estimated from amplification of reference gene primers within the assay. To quantify the absolute abundance of each unique TCRbeta CDR3 rearrangement, sequence reads were collapsed and filtered. For each sample, productive Simpson clonality was calculated as the square root of Simpson's diversity index over productive rearrangements. TCRdb mirrors the immuneACCESS table, restricted to in-frame sequences. Some clones are absent from its copies; in checked studies, under half trace to an unresolved V gene, and the reason for the others is unknown. V, J and clone size were drawn from that table, and D and trimming were deduced from the DNA. The sample profile shows roughly 280,000 clones; about nine tenths of them were found once. Clones ranked in the top ten supply approximately 9.7% of the sample.

CDR1 SGHDT and CDR2 YYEEEE are derived from the germline V gene. The germline V end is reduced by 5 bases and the J end by 6 bases; junction bases left unmatched: 10. Inclusive of the bounding cysteine and phenylalanine, the CDR3 is 15 residues long. Only the CDR3 part of the read is kept: 45 bases, read in frame from the first base. Collaborating institutions collected whole blood in K2EDTA tubes following their own protocols. For TCRbeta analysis, collaborators shipped samples as frozen whole blood, isolated PBMCs, or DNA extracted from either of those sample types. The receptor's source is a man aged 40-49 years with active or convalescent COVID-19. This receptor chain uses TRBV5-6 and TRBJ1-2, and 10 junction bases match TRBD1. The sequenced sample consisted of peripheral blood. The CDR3 protein: CASRQTGTGADGYTF. At the DNA level, the sequence is TGTGCCAGCAGGCAGACCGGGACAGGGGCGGATGGCTACACCTTC. This CDR3, with the reference TRBV5-6 and TRBJ1-2 proteins standing in past its ends, gives the full variable domain DAGVTQSPTHLIKTRGQQVTLRCSPKSGHDTVSWYQQALGQGPQFIFQYYEEEERQRGNFPDRFSGHQFPNYSSELNVNALLLGDSALYLCASRQTGTGADGYTFGSGTRLTVV.